Listed below are T cell receptor beta chains from one sample, sequenced in a study of CD8 T cells in ankylosing spondylitis. TCRdb re-called the 5' RACE reads through MiXCR, storing one row per CDR3 protein. The sample includes around 430,000 distinct CDR3 sequences, about a sixth of them seen just once. Sequenced input: blood, either unsorted or a sorted T cell fraction (not recorded which). The receptors shown here come from a male donor with ankylosing spondylitis. The CDR3 runs from the conserved cysteine through the conserved F or W. A D gene is named only where the DNA matches it firmly. The size of a clone is reported for some rows only, either as once, few or many, or as a class for expanded clones.

J: TRBJ2-2
V: TRBV11-2
size: few
D: TRBD2
DNA: TGTGCCAGCAACCTGAAAGTCAGACTAGCGGGAGAGAACGGGGAGCTGTTTTTT
CDR3: CASNLKVRLAGENGELFF

J: TRBJ2-2
V: TRBV5-1
size: few
D: .
DNA: TGCGCCAGCAGCTTGGTTTTTTTCGCGAACACCGGGGAGCTGTTTTTT
CDR3: CASSLVFFANTGELFF

J: TRBJ1-1
V: TRBV4-1
size: few
D: TRBD1
DNA: TGCGCCAGCAGCCAAGAAGGGCAGGGGGCTAGTGAAGCTTTCTTT
CDR3: CASSQEGQGASEAFF

J: TRBJ1-2
V: TRBV30
size: .
D: .
DNA: TGTGCCTGGGCTGGGCAGGGTCTACTCTACACCTTC
CDR3: CAWAGQGLLYTF

J: TRBJ1-3
V: TRBV6-1
size: .
D: .
DNA: TGTGCCAGCAGCCCAGATCGGTGGGAAGGAAACACCATATATTTT
CDR3: CASSPDRWEGNTIYF

J: TRBJ1-4
V: TRBV20-1
size: .
D: TRBD1
DNA: TGCAGTGCTTCCGGGACAGCCCTGAATGAAAAACTGTTTTTT
CDR3: CSASGTALNEKLFF

J: TRBJ1-1
V: TRBV12-3/TRBV12-4
size: few
D: .
DNA: TGTGCCAGATCCCGCGTCCCTAACCCTATAGTGAACACTGAAGCTTTCTTT
CDR3: CARSRVPNPIVNTEAFF

J: TRBJ2-7
V: TRBV6-1
size: few
D: TRBD1
DNA: TGTGCCAGCAGGTGGAAAGGACAGGTCGACGAGCAGTACTTC
CDR3: CASRWKGQVDEQYF

J: TRBJ1-3
V: TRBV12-3/TRBV12-4
size: .
D: .
DNA: TGTGCCAGCACCGATGTCCGATACTCTGGAAACACCATATATTTT
CDR3: CASTDVRYSGNTIYF

J: TRBJ1-1
V: TRBV9
size: few
D: .
DNA: TGTGCCAGCAGCCCCCGCTGGGGGAACACTGAAGCTTTCTTT
CDR3: CASSPRWGNTEAFF

J: TRBJ2-1
V: TRBV11-2
size: .
D: .
DNA: TGTGCCAGCAGCTTACGGCTAGCTGGGAATGAGCAGTTCTTC
CDR3: CASSLRLAGNEQFF

J: TRBJ2-2
V: TRBV6-1
size: .
D: TRBD1
DNA: TGTGCCACCGGGGACAGGGGGCTGTCAACCGGGGAGCTGTTTTTT
CDR3: CATGDRGLSTGELFF

J: TRBJ1-1
V: TRBV28
size: once
D: TRBD1
DNA: TGTGCCAGCGGGTGGGGACAGGTGAACACTGAAGCTTTCTTT
CDR3: CASGWGQVNTEAFF

J: TRBJ2-7
V: TRBV25-1
size: few
D: TRBD2
DNA: TGTGCCAGCAGTGGTCCAGGGACTAGCAGCTACGAGCAGTACTTC
CDR3: CASSGPGTSSYEQYF

J: TRBJ2-3
V: TRBV7-2
size: few
D: .
DNA: TGTGCCAGCAGCTTAGCGGGACGGAACACAGATACGCAGTATTTT
CDR3: CASSLAGRNTDTQYF

J: TRBJ2-7
V: TRBV18
size: few
D: TRBD2
DNA: TGTGCCAGCTCCCCCCAGGGACTAGCTCAAGACGAGCAGTACTTC
CDR3: CASSPQGLAQDEQYF

J: TRBJ2-7
V: TRBV25-1
size: .
D: TRBD1
DNA: TGTGCCAGCAGTCCCCTCGGGACAGGACCCCTGGAGCAGTACTTC
CDR3: CASSPLGTGPLEQYF

J: TRBJ1-4
V: TRBV2
size: .
D: .
DNA: TGTGCCAGCGGACGTGAAGGGGCTGAAAAACTGTTTTTT
CDR3: CASGREGAEKLFF

J: TRBJ2-7
V: TRBV15
size: few
D: .
DNA: TGTGCCACCAGCAGGGAATTTGGATACGAGCAGTACTTC
CDR3: CATSREFGYEQYF

J: TRBJ1-4
V: TRBV7-9
size: few
D: .
DNA: TGTGCCAGCAGCCCACACCATGCAACTAATGAAAAACTGTTTTTT
CDR3: CASSPHHATNEKLFF

J: TRBJ2-1
V: TRBV3-1
size: few
D: TRBD2
DNA: TGTGCCAGCAGCCATAGCGGGAGCAATGAGCAGTTCTTC
CDR3: CASSHSGSNEQFF

J: TRBJ1-3
V: TRBV15
size: few
D: .
DNA: TGTGCCACCAGCAGAGATCAGGGCAGTTCTGGAAACACCATATATTTT
CDR3: CATSRDQGSSGNTIYF

J: TRBJ2-1
V: TRBV7-8
size: few
D: TRBD2
DNA: TGTGCCAGCACCACCTGGGGTAGCGGGAGGGCGGGGGATGAGCAGTTCTTC
CDR3: CASTTWGSGRAGDEQFF

J: TRBJ1-1
V: TRBV5-5
size: .
D: TRBD1
DNA: TGTGCCAGCAGCCGAAAGATAAGCAGGGGGCTGGACACTGAAGCTTTCTTT
CDR3: CASSRKISRGLDTEAFF

J: TRBJ2-7
V: TRBV27
size: .
D: .
DNA: TGTGCCAGCAGTTGGGAGTATGGGGGTGCGGGTGAGCAGTACTTC
CDR3: CASSWEYGGAGEQYF

J: TRBJ2-4
V: TRBV15
size: .
D: TRBD2
DNA: TGTGCCACCAGCTCGAGACTAGCGGAAGCCAAAAACATTCAGTACTTC
CDR3: CATSSRLAEAKNIQYF

J: TRBJ2-2
V: TRBV5-6
size: .
D: .
DNA: TGTGCCAGCAGCTTCGTAATGGGCGGCACCGGGGAGCTGTTTTTT
CDR3: CASSFVMGGTGELFF

J: TRBJ1-6
V: TRBV20-1
size: many
D: TRBD1
DNA: TGCAGTGCTAGAGATTTGGCAGGGGGCTATAATTCACCCCTCCACTTT
CDR3: CSARDLAGGYNSPLHF

J: TRBJ2-3
V: TRBV5-5
size: few
D: TRBD2
DNA: TGTGCCAGCAGGACCTCAGCGGGGCGTAGCACAGATACGCAGTATTTT
CDR3: CASRTSAGRSTDTQYF

J: TRBJ2-7
V: TRBV6-5
size: .
D: .
DNA: TGTGCCAGCAGTTACTTCCCGAGGGACGAGCAGTACTTC
CDR3: CASSYFPRDEQYF

J: TRBJ1-2
V: TRBV20-1
size: few
D: TRBD1
DNA: TGCAGTGCTAGAGACGCGGGACAGGGTTACGGCTACACCTTC
CDR3: CSARDAGQGYGYTF

J: TRBJ1-5
V: TRBV12-3/TRBV12-4
size: few
D: .
DNA: TGTGCCAGCAGTTTACATGGTTCTTTAATCGGGCCCCAGCATTTT
CDR3: CASSLHGSLIGPQHF

J: TRBJ1-2
V: TRBV12-3/TRBV12-4
size: many
D: TRBD1
DNA: TGTGCCAGCAGGGAAGGATCAGGGGGCCCCTATGGCTACACCTTC
CDR3: CASREGSGGPYGYTF

J: TRBJ2-1
V: TRBV7-9
size: few
D: TRBD2
DNA: TGTGCCAGCAGCTTAACTAGCGGGGGGGACTATGAGCAGTTCTTC
CDR3: CASSLTSGGDYEQFF

J: TRBJ2-5
V: TRBV9
size: few
D: TRBD2
DNA: TGTGCCAGCAGCCTCACTAGCGGGAGCGTGGAGACCCAGTACTTC
CDR3: CASSLTSGSVETQYF

J: TRBJ2-7
V: TRBV20-1
size: many
D: TRBD2
DNA: TGCAGTGCCCGACTAGCGGGATATGTCTACGAGCAGTACTTC
CDR3: CSARLAGYVYEQYF

J: TRBJ1-1
V: TRBV10-3
size: many
D: .
DNA: TGTGCCATCAGTGAGTCGTTGAACACTGAAGCTTTCTTT
CDR3: CAISESLNTEAFF

J: TRBJ2-3
V: TRBV7-2
size: few
D: .
DNA: TGTGCCAGCAGCTTATCTAAGGATACGCAGTATTTT
CDR3: CASSLSKDTQYF

J: TRBJ2-5
V: TRBV30
size: .
D: .
DNA: TGTGCCTGGAGTGTACTGGGGGCAGAGACCCAGTACTTC
CDR3: CAWSVLGAETQYF

J: TRBJ2-3
V: TRBV7-3
size: .
D: TRBD1
DNA: TGTGCCAGCAGCTTGATACAGGGGACCCCAGATACGCAGTATTTT
CDR3: CASSLIQGTPDTQYF

J: TRBJ2-3
V: TRBV20-1
size: many
D: .
DNA: TGCAGTGCTAGGGCCCCGCGGAGCACAGATACGCAGTATTTT
CDR3: CSARAPRSTDTQYF

J: TRBJ2-2
V: TRBV7-2
size: many
D: .
DNA: TGTGCCAGCAGTCCCGACAGGAGACCGACCGGGGAGCTGTTTTTT
CDR3: CASSPDRRPTGELFF

J: TRBJ2-3
V: TRBV7-9
size: .
D: .
DNA: TGTGCCAGCAGCCCGTGGGAGGTCAGCACAGATACGCAGTATTTT
CDR3: CASSPWEVSTDTQYF

J: TRBJ2-3
V: TRBV20-1
size: few
D: TRBD2
DNA: TGCAGTGCCGGACTAGCGGGGGGTTACACAGATACGCAGTATTTT
CDR3: CSAGLAGGYTDTQYF

J: TRBJ2-7
V: TRBV11-2
size: .
D: .
DNA: TGTGCCAGCAGTCCCAGGGAGGACGGCGAGCAGTACTTC
CDR3: CASSPREDGEQYF

J: TRBJ2-3
V: TRBV5-1
size: few
D: .
DNA: TGCGCCAGCAGCTTGGGCCAGGGAAGAGGCACAGATACGCAGTATTTT
CDR3: CASSLGQGRGTDTQYF

J: TRBJ2-7
V: TRBV6-5
size: .
D: TRBD2
DNA: TGTGCCAGCAGTTACCCCCCCGGGGGGACCTCTTACGAGCAGTACTTC
CDR3: CASSYPPGGTSYEQYF

J: TRBJ2-1
V: TRBV15
size: many
D: .
DNA: TGTGCCACCAGCATCGAGGTTAACTCCTACAATGAGCAGTTCTTC
CDR3: CATSIEVNSYNEQFF

J: TRBJ1-1
V: TRBV10-3
size: few
D: .
DNA: TGTGCCATCAGTGACTCCGGGACGGGGAACACTGAAGCTTTCTTT
CDR3: CAISDSGTGNTEAFF

J: TRBJ2-6
V: TRBV20-1
size: .
D: .
DNA: TGCAGTGCTAGGCCAACAATGGCCCCTAACGCTGGGGCCAACGTCCTGACTTTC
CDR3: CSARPTMAPNAGANVLTF

J: TRBJ1-1
V: TRBV2
size: .
D: .
DNA: TGTGCCAGCAGTGTTAGTGGACAGTCGAACACTGAAGCTTTCTTT
CDR3: CASSVSGQSNTEAFF

J: TRBJ1-1
V: TRBV11-3
size: .
D: .
DNA: TGTGCCAGCAGCAACCCCACGCCGGGTAGAGGCACTGAAGCTTTCTTT
CDR3: CASSNPTPGRGTEAFF

J: TRBJ2-7
V: TRBV7-2
size: few
D: .
DNA: TGTGCCAGCAGCCCCGCGCGGACAGTCTACGAGCAGTACTTC
CDR3: CASSPARTVYEQYF